The 24 T cell receptor beta chains in this list originate from one sample, sequenced in a study of Graves' ophthalmopathy and Graves' hyperthyroidism. Amplifying from RNA transcripts, the study obtained TCR beta CDR3 regions. Amplification began with first-round RT-PCR using HTBI primers, then second-round multiplex PCR was performed. MiXCR, applied by TCRdb to the multiplex PCR reads, yields one record per CDR3 protein. The sample shows 660,000 or so distinct CDR3 sequences, roughly two fifths of them seen only once. Sequences were obtained from peripheral blood. Every receptor here comes from an adult man with Graves' ophthalmopathy.

This chain uses TRBV20-1 with TRBJ1-5; unclear D gene. Trimming removed 7 bases at V and 0 bases at J, with 13 bases between. This CDR3 region has 14 residues. CDR1 is DFQATT and CDR2 is SNEGSKA in the germline V gene (reference sequence). CDR3 sequence (DNA): TGCAGTGAACGGGCAGCTCATAGCAATCAGCCCCAGCATTTT. Encoded protein: CSERAAHSNQPQHF.

Remarks on this clonotype: The conserved phenylalanine or tryptophan is not found at the CDR3 terminus, so this likely reflects a read error. The chain combines TRBV4-3 with TRBJ1-1, with 7 bases aligning to TRBD1. V gave up 6 bases and J gave up 4 bases; unmatched junction bases: 11. The CDR3 sequence is 15 residues long. Germline CDR1 LGHNA, CDR2 YSLEER. CDR3 protein: CASRPLQGTITEAFL. The CDR3 bases are TGCGCCAGCAGACCGTTACAGGGGACGATCACTGAAGCTTTCTTG.

This clonotype was seen repeatedly, ten times or more. The rearrangement joins TRBV19 to TRBJ2-7, with 7 bases lining up with TRBD1. V was clipped by 7 bases and J by 0 bases; unmatched bases: 6. This CDR3 has 14 residues. Germline-derived CDR1 and CDR2 are LNHDA and SQIVND (reference sequence). In DNA, the CDR3 is TGTGCCAGTACCTCGACAGGGAGCTCCTACGAGCAGTACTTC. As protein: CASTSTGSSYEQYF.

This clonotype showed up just a few times. This chain uses TRBV7-9 with TRBJ2-2; a possible D gene is TRBD2 (6 bases). V lost 4 bases, J lost 5 bases, and 11 bases lay in between. This CDR3 spans 14 amino acids. Germline V gene data show CDR1 as SEHNR and CDR2 as FQNEAQ (reference sequence). The CDR3 DNA reads TGTGCCAGCAGCTACAGTCGGGAGACCGGGGAGCTGTTTTTT. As protein: CASSYSRETGELFF.

This clonotype showed up many times. V usage is TRBV6-5 and J usage is TRBJ2-5, with TRBD2 identical over 13 bases. V shed 7 bases, J shed 5 bases, and the junction held 7 bases outside the gene matches. CDR1 is MNHEY, CDR2 SVGAGI, per germline. The CDR3 runs 15 residues. CDR3 protein: CASKYRTSGGETQYF. In DNA form, the CDR3 reads TGTGCCAGCAAGTACCGGACTAGCGGGGGTGAGACCCAGTACTTC.

The V call is TRBV5-1, the J call TRBJ2-5, with D tentatively TRBD1 (6 bases). Germline loops: CDR1 SGHRS, CDR2 YFSETQ. Trimming pared 4 bases from V and 0 bases from J, leaving 13 bases between. This CDR3 comprises 15 residues. CDR3 nucleotides: TGCGCCAGCAGCGCACCGGGACAAGACCAAGAGACCCAGTACTTC. As protein: CASSAPGQDQETQYF.

The chain couples TRBV2 to TRBJ2-7; D may match TRBD1 or TRBD2 (5 bases each). Trimming left V 5 bases short and J 0 bases short, with 17 bases between. The CDR3 is made up of 16 amino acids. Germline CDR1 reads SNHLY; CDR2 reads FYNNEI. The CDR3 DNA is TGTGCCAGCAGTTCCACCGGGACGCTAAGCTCCTACGAGCAGTACTTC. It translates to CASSSTGTLSSYEQYF.

The chain is built from TRBV29-1 and TRBJ1-1; 9 bases match TRBD1. Germline-derived CDR1 and CDR2 are SQVTM and ANQGSEA. V lost 8 bases and J lost 4; bases outside the gene matches: 5. CDR3 length: 12 residues. CDR3 region: CSWGQGVTEAFF. CDR3 sequence (DNA): TGCAGCTGGGGACAGGGCGTCACTGAAGCTTTCTTT.

This clonotype has just a few counts. CDR3 nucleotide sequence: TGTGCCAGCAGTTACTCGTGGGCCGGGAACACTGAAGCTTTCTTT. This translates into CASSYSWAGNTEAFF. The chain carries TRBV12-3 or TRBV12-4 and TRBJ1-1; D uncertain. The ends were cut back, 4 bases at V and 1 base at J, with 13 bases in the middle. The CDR3 covers 15 residues.

Comment on this clonotype: A much larger clone is a single base away; this may be a read error. The V call is TRBV19, the J call TRBJ2-7, with 7 positions matching TRBD1. CDR3 length: 11 residues. Germline V CDR1 and CDR2: LNHDA, SQIVND (reference sequence). This CDR3 reads CKGGAWYGQYF. The CDR3 DNA is TGCAAAGGGGGCGCTTGGTACGGGCAGTACTTC.

This clonotype was detected many times. The chain uses TRBV12-3 or TRBV12-4 and TRBJ2-7, with D uncertain. Trimming pared 6 bases from V and 0 bases from J, leaving 12 bases between. The CDR3 totals 14 residues. CDR3 loop: CASSWTVSSYEQYF. In DNA, the CDR3 is TGTGCCAGCAGCTGGACGGTCAGCTCCTACGAGCAGTACTTC.

The chain employs TRBV25-1 and TRBJ2-6, with a tentative D call TRBD2 (5 bases). The ends were cut back, 8 bases at V and 0 bases at J, with 8 bases in the middle. From germline, CDR1 is MGHDK and CDR2 SYGVNS. The CDR3 loop spans 14 amino acids. This CDR3 reads CASPGSSGANVLTF. DNA for the CDR3: TGTGCCAGCCCTGGGAGCTCTGGGGCCAACGTCCTGACTTTC.

This clonotype occurred once. The chain couples TRBV2 to TRBJ2-7; D may be TRBD1 (6 bases). Germline CDR1 SNHLY, CDR2 FYNNEI. The CDR3 is 12 residues long. V lost 6 bases and J lost 7, with 13 bases in between. The CDR3 DNA sequence: TGTGCCAGCAGCACAGACAGGACGGAGCAGTACTTC. It codes for CASSTDRTEQYF.

This clonotype has at least ten counts. The chain couples TRBV7-9 to TRBJ1-3, with D hard to call. Germline assignment: CDR1 SEHNR and CDR2 FQNEAQ (reference sequence). The CDR3 extends over 17 amino acids. V shed 1 base and J shed 0 bases, with 13 bases lying between them. The CDR3 spells CASSLGGVASSGNTIYF. The CDR3 bases are TGTGCCAGCAGCTTAGGAGGAGTGGCCAGCTCTGGAAACACCATATATTTT. The whole variable domain, remainder taken from reference TRBV7-9 and TRBJ1-3, is DTGVSQNPRHKITKRGQNVTFRCDPISEHNRLYWYRQTLGQGPEFLTYFQNEAQLEKSRLLSDRFSAERPKGSFSTLEIQRTEQGDSAMYLCASSLGGVASSGNTIYFGEGSWLTVV.

In its sample, this clonotype was seen a few times. The V call is TRBV25-1, the J call TRBJ1-4; D not resolved. CDR1 and CDR2 from the germline V gene are MGHDK and SYGVNS. V was cut by 5 bases and J by 0 bases, with 16 bases left in between. This CDR3 is 17 amino acids long. CDR3 bases: TGTGCCAGCAGTTCGAACCCCGGACGGGCAACTAATGAAAAACTGTTTTTT. Its protein is CASSSNPGRATNEKLFF.

This clonotype was picked up a small number of times. The rearrangement joins TRBV7-8 to TRBJ2-7; tentatively, D is TRBD1 or TRBD2 (5 bases each). There are 15 residues in the CDR3. The germline V and J ends were trimmed by 3 bases and 2 bases, with 14 bases remaining between them. Germline V CDR1 and CDR2: SGHVS, FQNEAQ. The CDR3 protein is CASSFLGTDPYEQYF. DNA of the CDR3: TGTGCCAGCAGCTTTCTCGGGACGGATCCCTACGAGCAGTACTTC.

This clonotype turned up a few times. This chain links TRBV19 with TRBJ2-7; tentative D call: TRBD1 (6 bases). The CDR3 loop spans 16 amino acids. Germline V CDR1 and CDR2: LNHDA, SQIVND (reference sequence). Trimming stripped 7 bases from V and 4 bases from J, with 23 bases between. This CDR3 is CASTQQGGSWGYEQYF. CDR3 coding DNA: TGTGCCAGTACCCAACAAGGGGGTTCCTGGGGGTACGAGCAGTACTTC.

This clonotype was counted at least ten times. The V gene is TRBV7-9, the J gene TRBJ2-2; 10 bases map to TRBD2. Germline values: CDR1 SEHNR, CDR2 FQNEAQ (reference sequence). The CDR3 spans 15 residues. The V and J ends lost 3 bases and 4 bases, in that order; junction bases with no gene match: 2. The CDR3 reads CASSLSSGSTGELFF. The CDR3 nucleotides read TGTGCCAGCAGCTTGTCTAGCGGGAGCACCGGGGAGCTGTTTTTT.

This clonotype was observed many times. The chain is built from TRBV13 and TRBJ2-5; 11 positions agree with TRBD1. From germline, CDR1 is PRHDT and CDR2 FYEKMQ (reference sequence). CDR3 length equals 15 residues. J lost 7 bases, V lost 5 bases, and 9 bases had no gene match. Written as DNA, the CDR3 is TGTGCCAGCAGCCCCTGGACAGGGGGCTTAGGGACCCAGTACTTC. Its protein is CASSPWTGGLGTQYF. The whole variable domain, remainder taken from reference TRBV13 and TRBJ2-5, is AAGVIQSPRHLIKEKRETATLKCYPIPRHDTVYWYQQGPGQDPQFLISFYEKMQSDKGSIPDRFSAQQFSDYHSELNMSSLELGDSALYFCASSPWTGGLGTQYFGPGTRLLVL.

The chain is built from TRBV25-1 and TRBJ2-7; 7 bases are a match to TRBD1. The CDR3 consists of 15 residues. The V gene's germline CDR1 is MGHDK and CDR2 SYGVNS. Unmatched junction bases numbered 9, after V lost 5 bases and J lost 2 bases. The CDR3 DNA follows: TGTGCCAGCAGTTCGATAAGACAGGGAACCTACGAGCAGTACTTC. Residues: CASSSIRQGTYEQYF.

The rearrangement joins TRBV10-3 to TRBJ2-7; 7 bases align to TRBD2. Unmatched junction bases numbered 12, after V lost 10 bases and J lost 6 bases. Germline V gives CDR1 ENHRY, CDR2 SYGVKD. The CDR3 consists of 13 residues. Here the CDR3 DNA reads TGTGCCAGCTCACCACCGGGCGGGAGCGAGCAGTACTTC. It yields the protein CASSPPGGSEQYF.

Ten or more counts support this clonotype. The chain employs TRBV10-3 and TRBJ1-1; possible D gene TRBD1, 6 bases. This CDR3 has 16 residues. CDR1 is ENHRY, CDR2 SYGVKD, per germline. V was trimmed by 3 bases and J by 1 base, leaving 15 bases between them. CDR3 in DNA: TGTGCCATCAGTGAATCTAGGGGGACATCGAACACTGAAGCTTTCTTT. Amino acid sequence: CAISESRGTSNTEAFF.

This clonotype has a count of ten or more. The V call is TRBV19, the J call TRBJ2-7; TRBD2 aligns across 9 bases. The V and J ends lost 5 bases and 6 bases, in that order; junction bases with no gene match: 8. Looked up from germline, CDR1 is LNHDA and CDR2 is SQIVND (reference sequence). The CDR3 runs to 14 residues. This CDR3 is CASSPGLAFGEQYF. The CDR3 coding sequence is TGTGCCAGTAGTCCGGGACTAGCATTCGGCGAGCAGTACTTC.

This chain connects TRBV24-1 to TRBJ2-5; no clear D gene. The closer fit of TRBJ2-1 to the DNA end suggests the J call may be wrong. This CDR3 comprises 12 residues. The germline gives CDR1 KGHDR, CDR2 SFDVKD. The CDR3 region has the DNA TGTGCCACCAGTGATTTGCGGCAGGTACAGTTCTTC. Translated, it gives CATSDLRQVQFF.